This T cell receptor (beta chain) was obtained from a study of patients and donors after allogeneic stem cell transplantation. V dropped 4 bases and J dropped 16 bases, with 16 bases sitting between them. The V gene's germline CDR1 is MNHNS and CDR2 SASEGT. The CDR3 is 12 amino acids. Using its own MiXCR run on the RT-PCR reads, TCRdb lists one record per CDR3 protein. The sample has some 230,000 distinct CDR3 sequences, roughly 15% seen once. The sequencing input was blood, either unsorted or a sorted T cell fraction (not recorded which). V is TRBV6-1 and J is TRBJ1-4; D might be TRBD1 (5 bases). This clonotype was obtained from a human donor who was either an allogeneic HSCT recipient or a stem cell or donor lymphocyte infusion donor (not recorded which). It is not recorded whose cells these are; they may come from a transplant donor. As DNA, the CDR3 is TGTGCCAGCAGTGCCCGGGACGGCTATAGGTTTTTT. Translated: CASSARDGYRFF.